Below, 17 T cell receptor beta chains from the same sample are listed, as sequenced in a study of blood T cell repertoires in COVID-19. TCRdb's table, derived via immunoSEQ multiplex PCR, lists solely in-frame clones and lacks some. The data hold around 450,000 clones, with around nine tenths observed a single time. Sequencing input: peripheral blood. The source of these receptors is a woman in her 30s with acute or convalescent COVID-19.

J is TRBJ1-2 and V is TRBV6-2 or TRBV6-3; D is unclear. Trimming left V 4 bases short and J 8 bases short, with 11 bases between. This CDR3 has 12 residues. Germline-derived CDR1 and CDR2 are MNHEY and SVGEGT. The CDR3 DNA is TGTGCCAGCAGTTCCAGGCCTATGGGCTACACCTTC. Amino acids: CASSSRPMGYTF.

The chain recombines TRBV6-5 with TRBJ1-2; D gene uncertain. This CDR3 is built from 13 residues. V dropped 2 bases and J dropped 3 bases, with 7 bases sitting between them. Germline CDR1 is MNHEY and CDR2 is SVGAGI. This CDR3 is CASSYDRDYGYTF. DNA of the CDR3: TGTGCCAGCAGTTACGACCGGGACTATGGCTACACCTTC.

The J gene is TRBJ1-2, the V gene TRBV11-1; the D is unclear. The CDR3 is made up of 15 amino acids. The germline gives CDR1 SGHAT, CDR2 FQDESV (reference sequence). Trimming removed 3 bases at V and 4 bases at J, with 15 bases between. CDR3 amino acids: CASSLQSGSSYGYTF. For the CDR3, the DNA is TGTGCCAGCAGCTTGCAATCGGGTTCCTCCTATGGCTACACCTTC.

V is TRBV29-1 and J is TRBJ1-4, with 10 nucleotides matching TRBD1. The CDR3 covers 15 residues. The germline gives CDR1 SQVTM, CDR2 ANQGSEA. The V segment lost 5 bases and the J segment 4 bases; nucleotides outside the gene matches: 7. The CDR3 region has the DNA TGCAGCGTTAGATACCGGGACAGGGGTAATGAAAAACTGTTTTTT. Translated, it gives CSVRYRDRGNEKLFF.

The chain uses TRBV7-2 and TRBJ2-3, with TRBD2 matching over 11 bases. The CDR3 loop spans 16 amino acids. The ends lost 3 bases at V and 5 bases at J; junction bases unmatched: 7. Germline lookup yields CDR1 SGHTA and CDR2 FQGNSA. The CDR3 bases are TGTGCCAGCAGCTTTAGCGGGGGGGCAGTCAGAGATACGCAGTATTTT. This encodes CASSFSGGAVRDTQYF.

This chain joins TRBV3-1 (or the pseudogene TRBV3-2) and TRBJ1-5; possibly TRBD1 for D (5 bases). Trimming stripped 1 base from V and 3 bases from J, with 10 bases between. CDR1 is LGHDT and CDR2 is YNNKEL in the germline V gene (reference sequence). The CDR3 is 15 residues long. Written as DNA, the CDR3 is TGTGCCAGCAGCCAAGGGCAGGGCTACAATCAGCCCCAGCATTTT. Protein product: CASSQGQGYNQPQHF.

This clone has more than one count but fewer than ten. The chain joins TRBV18 to TRBJ2-7, with D maybe TRBD1 (5 bases). Germline CDR1 and CDR2: KGHSH and LQKENI. With 1 base removed from V and 5 bases from J, the gap between germline ends came to 9 bases. The CDR3 spans 13 residues. CDR3 loop: CASSPQGQNEQYF. CDR3 DNA: TGTGCCAGCTCACCACAGGGGCAGAACGAGCAGTACTTC.

V and J are TRBV6-5 and TRBJ1-5, with 8 bases identical to TRBD1. The CDR3 is 15 residues long. V was pared by 4 bases and J by 4 bases, with 6 bases of the junction left unmatched. CDR1 is MNHEY, CDR2 SVGAGI, per germline. The CDR3 sequence: CASSSDRATNQPQHF. The CDR3, as DNA: TGTGCCAGCAGTTCGGACAGGGCTACTAATCAGCCCCAGCATTTT.

The genes are TRBV9 and TRBJ2-2; no clear D. CDR3 length: 14 residues. Trimming took 0 bases from V and 3 from J, leaving 6 bases between them. Per the germline V gene, CDR1 is SGDLS and CDR2 is YYNGEE. CDR3 nucleotide sequence: TGTGCCAGCAGCGTAGCTGGAGACACCGGGGAGCTGTTTTTT. Translation: CASSVAGDTGELFF. Full variable domain (outside the CDR3, taken from reference TRBV9 and TRBJ2-2): DSGVTQTPKHLITATGQRVTLRCSPRSGDLSVYWYQQSLDQGLQFLIQYYNGEERAKGNILERFSAQQFPDLHSELNLSSLELGDSALYFCASSVAGDTGELFFGEGSRLTVL.

The chain has TRBV5-1 and TRBJ1-2, with D tentatively TRBD1 (5 bases). Trimming took 2 bases from V and 10 from J, leaving 12 bases between them. This CDR3 is 12 amino acids long. Germline V CDR1 and CDR2: SGHRS, YFSETQ. CDR3 amino acids: CASSFGRADYTF. The CDR3 DNA sequence: TGCGCCAGCAGCTTTGGCAGGGCTGACTACACCTTC.

This chain links TRBV28 with TRBJ1-1; D gene unclear. There are 13 residues in the CDR3. Trimming took 6 bases from V and 3 from J, leaving 11 bases between them. Per germline, CDR1 MDHEN and CDR2 SYDVKM. CDR3: CASRYSLHTEAFF. CDR3 nucleotide sequence: TGTGCCAGCAGATACAGCTTACACACTGAAGCTTTCTTT.

This clone has just one count. The chain carries TRBV4-1 and TRBJ2-1; D might be TRBD2 (5 bases). The CDR3 covers 13 residues. V was pared by 1 base and J by 7 bases, with 8 bases between. Germline-derived CDR1 and CDR2 are MGHRA and YSYEKL. The CDR3 region has the DNA TGCGCCAGCAGCCAAGGAAGAGGGAATGAGCAGTTCTTC. Residues: CASSQGRGNEQFF.

V is TRBV6-5 and J is TRBJ1-3, with unresolved D. V was clipped by 6 bases and J by 0 bases, with 6 bases between them. The CDR3 covers 13 residues. CDR1 is MNHEY and CDR2 is SVGAGI in the germline V gene. CDR3 amino acids: CASRRDSGNTIYF. The CDR3 DNA sequence: TGTGCCAGCAGGCGGGACTCTGGAAACACCATATATTTT.

The chain is built from TRBV5-1 and TRBJ1-6; 8 positions agree with TRBD1. This CDR3 is built from 16 residues. In germline, CDR1 is SGHRS, CDR2 YFSETQ. V lost 4 bases and J lost 6; bases outside the gene matches: 9. The CDR3, as DNA: TGCGCCAGCAGCCCGGGGTTCGGACAGGGTAATTCACCCCTCCACTTT. Protein sequence: CASSPGFGQGNSPLHF.

The table lists this clone with a count of one. The CDR3 here is CASSEDVTGLGNTIYF. CDR3 bases: TGTGCCAGCAGTGAGGATGTGACAGGGTTAGGAAACACCATATATTTT. This chain joins TRBV25-1 and TRBJ1-3, with TRBD1 identical over 7 bases. Trimming removed 3 bases from V and 4 bases from J; junction bases left unmatched: 9. The CDR3 sequence is 16 residues long. CDR1 MGHDK and CDR2 SYGVNS come from the germline V gene.

This clone was counted a single time. The chain employs TRBV7-8 and TRBJ2-2, with D hard to call. Germline V CDR1 and CDR2: SGHVS, FQNEAQ. The V end lost 1 base, the J end lost 5 bases, and 11 bases lay between the germline ends. The CDR3 sequence is 15 residues long. The CDR3 protein is CASSLVERPTGELFF. For the CDR3, the DNA is TGTGCCAGCAGCTTAGTTGAGAGGCCGACCGGGGAGCTGTTTTTT.

The rearrangement links TRBV29-1 to TRBJ1-4; D is unclear. Per the germline V gene, CDR1 is SQVTM and CDR2 is ANQGSEA. V was clipped by 4 bases and J by 8 bases, with 5 bases between them. There are 10 residues in the CDR3. CDR3 DNA: TGCAGCGTTGGAGGGGAAAAACTGTTTTTT. Amino acid sequence: CSVGGEKLFF.